This T cell receptor beta chain was retrieved from a study of blood T cell repertoires in COVID-19. Overall study context: Nucleic acid was either cDNA or gDNA, and it came from T cells, B-cell-depleted T cells, or PBMCs.

This CDR3 region has 14 residues. V lost 8 bases, J lost 1 base, and 14 bases lay in between. Germline CDR1 reads MNHEY; CDR2 reads SVGAGI. As handled by the study authors: From reference gene primer amplification, estimates of nucleated cell counts were derived. TCRdb keeps only in-frame clones here, not all; method: immunoSEQ multiplex PCR. V, J and clone size derive from that table, while D and trimming were established from the DNA sequence. The data contain 110,000 or so clones, roughly 85% of them singletons. The rearrangement joins TRBV6-5 to TRBJ1-1; D remains unclear. The sequence was collected from a human donor in a cohort sampled during active COVID-19. Input material: peripheral blood. In DNA form, the CDR3 reads TGTGCCAGCCGTCCCGGCAGGTCGAACACTGAAGCTTTCTTT. Its translation: CASRPGRSNTEAFF.